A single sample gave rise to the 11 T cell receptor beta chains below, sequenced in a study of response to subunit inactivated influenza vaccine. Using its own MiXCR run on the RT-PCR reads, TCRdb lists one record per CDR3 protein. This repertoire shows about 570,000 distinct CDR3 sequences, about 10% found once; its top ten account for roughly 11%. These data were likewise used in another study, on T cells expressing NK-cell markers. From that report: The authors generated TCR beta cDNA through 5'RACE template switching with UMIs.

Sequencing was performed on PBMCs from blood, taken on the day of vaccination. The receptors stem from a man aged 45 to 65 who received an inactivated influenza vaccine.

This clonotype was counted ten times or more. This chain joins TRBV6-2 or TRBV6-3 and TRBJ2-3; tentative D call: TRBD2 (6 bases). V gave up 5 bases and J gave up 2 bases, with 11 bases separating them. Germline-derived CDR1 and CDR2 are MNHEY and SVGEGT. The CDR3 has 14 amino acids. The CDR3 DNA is TGTGCCAGCAGTCCCGGGACTCTCACAGATACGCAGTATTTT. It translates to CASSPGTLTDTQYF.

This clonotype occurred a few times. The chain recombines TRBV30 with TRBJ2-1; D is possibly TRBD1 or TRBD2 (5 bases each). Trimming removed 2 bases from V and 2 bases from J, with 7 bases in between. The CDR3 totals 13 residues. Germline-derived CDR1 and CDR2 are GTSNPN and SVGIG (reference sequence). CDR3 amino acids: CAWSRGAYNEQFF. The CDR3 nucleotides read TGTGCCTGGAGTCGAGGGGCCTACAATGAGCAGTTCTTC.

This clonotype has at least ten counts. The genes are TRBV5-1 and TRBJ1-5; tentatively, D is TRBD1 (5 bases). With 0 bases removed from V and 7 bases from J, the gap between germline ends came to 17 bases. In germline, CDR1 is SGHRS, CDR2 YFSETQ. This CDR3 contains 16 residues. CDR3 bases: TGCGCCAGCAGCTTGGTTCCGGGGGACGAGGGACAGCCCCAGCATTTT. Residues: CASSLVPGDEGQPQHF.

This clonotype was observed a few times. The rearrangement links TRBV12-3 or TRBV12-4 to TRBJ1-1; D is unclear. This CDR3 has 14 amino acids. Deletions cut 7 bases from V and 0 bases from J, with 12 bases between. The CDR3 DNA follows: TGTGCCAGCAACCAAATGAACATGAACACTGAAGCTTTCTTT. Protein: CASNQMNMNTEAFF.

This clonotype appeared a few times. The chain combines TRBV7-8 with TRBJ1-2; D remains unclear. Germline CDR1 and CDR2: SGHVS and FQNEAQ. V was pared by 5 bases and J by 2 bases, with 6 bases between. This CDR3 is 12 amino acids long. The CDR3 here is CASSGRNYGYTF. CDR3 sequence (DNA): TGTGCCAGCAGCGGCAGGAACTATGGCTACACCTTC.

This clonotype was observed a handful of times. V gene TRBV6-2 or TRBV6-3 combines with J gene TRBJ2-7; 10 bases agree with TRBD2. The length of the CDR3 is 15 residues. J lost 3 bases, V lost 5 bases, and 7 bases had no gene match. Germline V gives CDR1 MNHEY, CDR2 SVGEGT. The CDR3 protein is CASSLQRGGVYEQYF. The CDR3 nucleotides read TGTGCCAGCAGTCTTCAGCGGGGGGGCGTCTACGAGCAGTACTTC.

The CDR3 protein is CASSKSSGITSYEQYF. DNA of the CDR3: TGTGCCAGCAGCAAGTCAAGCGGGATTACCTCCTACGAGCAGTACTTC. This chain joins TRBV21-1 and TRBJ2-7; the table gives TRBD2 as D, unverified against the DNA. TRBV21-1 is a pseudogene. The CDR3 totals 16 residues.

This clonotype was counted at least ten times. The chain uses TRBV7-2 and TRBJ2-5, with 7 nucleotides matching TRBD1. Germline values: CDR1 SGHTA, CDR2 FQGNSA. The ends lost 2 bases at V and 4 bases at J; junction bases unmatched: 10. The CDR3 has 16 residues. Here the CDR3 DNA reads TGTGCCAGCAGCTTAAGAATAGGGACAGCCGGAGAGACCCAGTACTTC. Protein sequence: CASSLRIGTAGETQYF.

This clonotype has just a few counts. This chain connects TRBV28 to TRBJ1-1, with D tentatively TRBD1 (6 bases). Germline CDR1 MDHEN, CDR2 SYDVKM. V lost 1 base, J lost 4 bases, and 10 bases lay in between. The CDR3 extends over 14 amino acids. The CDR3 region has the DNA TGTGCCAGCAGTTTATACAGGGAGGGCACTGAAGCTTTCTTT. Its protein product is CASSLYREGTEAFF.

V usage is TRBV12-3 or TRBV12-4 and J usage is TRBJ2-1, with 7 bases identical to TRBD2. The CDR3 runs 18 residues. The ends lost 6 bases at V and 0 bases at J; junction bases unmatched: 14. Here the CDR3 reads CASRAPVGGGFSYNEQFF. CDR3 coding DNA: TGTGCCAGCAGAGCGCCGGTTGGGGGGGGTTTCTCCTACAATGAGCAGTTCTTC.

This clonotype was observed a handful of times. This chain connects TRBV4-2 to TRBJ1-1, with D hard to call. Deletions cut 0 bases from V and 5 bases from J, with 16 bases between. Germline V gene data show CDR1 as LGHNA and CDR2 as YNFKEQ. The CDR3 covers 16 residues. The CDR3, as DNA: TGTGCCAGCAGCCAAGATCTTTTAGGAGAAGGGACTGAAGCTTTCTTT. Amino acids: CASSQDLLGEGTEAFF.